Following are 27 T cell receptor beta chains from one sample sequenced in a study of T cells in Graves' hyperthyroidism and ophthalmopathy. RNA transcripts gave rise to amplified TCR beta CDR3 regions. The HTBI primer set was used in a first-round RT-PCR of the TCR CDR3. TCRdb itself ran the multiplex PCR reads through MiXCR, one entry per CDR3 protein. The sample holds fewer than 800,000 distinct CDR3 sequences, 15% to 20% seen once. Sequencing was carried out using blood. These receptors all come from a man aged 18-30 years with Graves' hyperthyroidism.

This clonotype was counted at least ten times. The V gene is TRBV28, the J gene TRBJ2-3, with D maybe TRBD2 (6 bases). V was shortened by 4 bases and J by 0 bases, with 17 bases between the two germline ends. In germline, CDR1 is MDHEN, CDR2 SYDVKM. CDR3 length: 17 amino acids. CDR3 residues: CASSSHTSTRSTDTQYF. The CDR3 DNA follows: TGTGCCAGCAGTTCCCATACTAGCACCCGAAGCACAGATACGCAGTATTTT.

Here the CDR3 reads CSARDWREFRREQFF. The CDR3 DNA reads TGCAGTGCTAGAGATTGGAGGGAGTTCCGCAGAGAGCAGTTCTTC. The chain links TRBV20-1 to TRBJ2-1; D may be TRBD2 (6 bases). There are 15 residues in the CDR3. CDR1 and CDR2 (germline): DFQATT, SNEGSKA (reference sequence). V lost 0 bases, J lost 10 bases, and 19 bases lay in between.

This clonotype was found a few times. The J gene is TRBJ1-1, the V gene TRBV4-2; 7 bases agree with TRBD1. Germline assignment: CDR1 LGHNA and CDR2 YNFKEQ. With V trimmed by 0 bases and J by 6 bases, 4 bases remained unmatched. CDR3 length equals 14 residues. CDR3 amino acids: CASSQDRGISEAFF. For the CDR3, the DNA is TGTGCCAGCAGCCAAGACAGGGGGATATCTGAAGCTTTCTTT.

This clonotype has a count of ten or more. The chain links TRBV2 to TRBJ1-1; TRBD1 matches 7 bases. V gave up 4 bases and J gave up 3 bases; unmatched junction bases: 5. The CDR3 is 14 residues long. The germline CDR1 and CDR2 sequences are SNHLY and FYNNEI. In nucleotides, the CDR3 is TGTGCCAGCAGTGGAACAGGGGATTACACTGAAGCTTTCTTT. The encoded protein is CASSGTGDYTEAFF.

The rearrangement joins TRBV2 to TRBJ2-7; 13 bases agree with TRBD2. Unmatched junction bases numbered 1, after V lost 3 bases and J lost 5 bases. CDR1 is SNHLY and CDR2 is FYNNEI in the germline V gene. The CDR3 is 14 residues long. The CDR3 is CASSEGLAGHEQYF. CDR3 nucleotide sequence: TGTGCCAGCAGTGAGGGACTAGCGGGACACGAGCAGTACTTC.

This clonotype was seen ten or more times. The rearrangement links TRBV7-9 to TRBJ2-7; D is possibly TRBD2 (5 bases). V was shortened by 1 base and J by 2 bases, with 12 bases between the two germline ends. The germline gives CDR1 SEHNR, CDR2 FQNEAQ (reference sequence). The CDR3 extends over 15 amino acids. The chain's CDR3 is CASSLVGELPYEQYF. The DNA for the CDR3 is TGTGCCAGCAGCTTAGTGGGAGAGCTACCCTACGAGCAGTACTTC.

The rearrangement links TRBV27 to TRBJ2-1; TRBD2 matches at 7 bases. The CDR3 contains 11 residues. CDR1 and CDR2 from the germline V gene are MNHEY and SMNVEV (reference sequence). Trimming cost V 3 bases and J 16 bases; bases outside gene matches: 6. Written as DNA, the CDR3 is TGTGCCAGCAGTTTTGGGACTACTAAATTCTTC. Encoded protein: CASSFGTTKFF.

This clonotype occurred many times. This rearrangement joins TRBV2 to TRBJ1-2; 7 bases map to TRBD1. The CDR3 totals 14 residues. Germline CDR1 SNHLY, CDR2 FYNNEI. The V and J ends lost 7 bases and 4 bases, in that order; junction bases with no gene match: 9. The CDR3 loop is CASTEAGGVYGYTF. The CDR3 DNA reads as TGTGCCAGCACGGAGGCAGGGGGGGTCTATGGCTACACCTTC.

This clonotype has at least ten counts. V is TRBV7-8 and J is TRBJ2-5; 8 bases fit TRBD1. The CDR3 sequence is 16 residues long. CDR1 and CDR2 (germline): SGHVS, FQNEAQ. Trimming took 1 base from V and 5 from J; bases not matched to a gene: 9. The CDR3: CASSLGRQGIWETQYF. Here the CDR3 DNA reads TGTGCCAGCAGCTTAGGAAGACAGGGGATCTGGGAGACCCAGTACTTC.

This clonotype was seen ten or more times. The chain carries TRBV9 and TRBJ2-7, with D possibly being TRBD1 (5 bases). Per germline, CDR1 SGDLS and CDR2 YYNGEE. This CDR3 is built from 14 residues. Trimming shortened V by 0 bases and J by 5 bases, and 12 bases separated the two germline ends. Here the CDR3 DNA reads TGTGCCAGCAGCGTAGGACAGATTCCAAACGAGCAGTACTTC. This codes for CASSVGQIPNEQYF.

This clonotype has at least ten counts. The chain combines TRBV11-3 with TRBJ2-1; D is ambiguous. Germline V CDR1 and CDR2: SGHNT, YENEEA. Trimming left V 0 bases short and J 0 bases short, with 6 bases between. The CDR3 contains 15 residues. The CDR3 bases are TGTGCCAGCAGCTTAGAGGCAAGCTCCTACAATGAGCAGTTCTTC. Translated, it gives CASSLEASSYNEQFF.

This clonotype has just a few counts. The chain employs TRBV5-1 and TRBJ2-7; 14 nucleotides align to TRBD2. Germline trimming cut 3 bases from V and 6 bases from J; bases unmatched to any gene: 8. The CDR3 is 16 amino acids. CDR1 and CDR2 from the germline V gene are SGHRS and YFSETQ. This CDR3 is CASSSTGTSGSPEQYF. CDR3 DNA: TGCGCCAGCAGCTCGACCGGGACTAGCGGGAGCCCCGAGCAGTACTTC.

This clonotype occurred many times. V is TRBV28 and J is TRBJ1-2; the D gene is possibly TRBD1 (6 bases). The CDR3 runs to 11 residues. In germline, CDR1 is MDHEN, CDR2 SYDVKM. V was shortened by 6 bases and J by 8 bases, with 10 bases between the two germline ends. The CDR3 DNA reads TGTGCCAGCAGCCAACAGGGCGGCTACACCTTC. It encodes CASSQQGGYTF.

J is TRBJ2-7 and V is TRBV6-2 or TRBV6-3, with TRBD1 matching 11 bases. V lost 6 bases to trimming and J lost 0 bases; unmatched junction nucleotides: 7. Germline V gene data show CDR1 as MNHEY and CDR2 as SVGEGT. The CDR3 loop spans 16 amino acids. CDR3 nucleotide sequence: TGTGCCAGCAGGCCCCTCGGGACAGGGGGCTCCTACGAGCAGTACTTC. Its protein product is CASRPLGTGGSYEQYF.

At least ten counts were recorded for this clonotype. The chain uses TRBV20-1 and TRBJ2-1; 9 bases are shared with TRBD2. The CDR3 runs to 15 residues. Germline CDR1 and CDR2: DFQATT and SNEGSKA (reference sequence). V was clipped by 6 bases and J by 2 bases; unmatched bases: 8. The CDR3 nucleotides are TGCAGTGCGCGGATAGCGGGAGACCCCTACAATGAGCAGTTCTTC. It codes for CSARIAGDPYNEQFF.

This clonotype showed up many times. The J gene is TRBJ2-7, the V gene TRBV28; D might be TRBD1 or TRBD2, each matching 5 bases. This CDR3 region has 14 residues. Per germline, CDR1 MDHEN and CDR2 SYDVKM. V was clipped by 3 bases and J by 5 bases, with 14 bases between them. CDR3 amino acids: CASSFAGRANEQYF. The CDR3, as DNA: TGTGCCAGCAGTTTCGCGGGCAGGGCTAACGAGCAGTACTTC.

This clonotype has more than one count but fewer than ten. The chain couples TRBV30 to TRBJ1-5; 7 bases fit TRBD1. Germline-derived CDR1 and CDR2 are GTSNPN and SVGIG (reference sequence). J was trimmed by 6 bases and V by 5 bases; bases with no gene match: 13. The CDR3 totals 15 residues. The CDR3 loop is CAWATGQADSQPQHF. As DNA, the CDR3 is TGTGCCTGGGCTACCGGACAGGCGGACAGTCAGCCCCAGCATTTT. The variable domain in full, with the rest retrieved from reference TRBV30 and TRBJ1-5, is SQTIHQWPATLVQPVGSPLSLECTVEGTSNPNLYWYRQAAGRGLQLLFYSVGIGQISSEVPQNLSASRPQDRQFILSSKKLLLSDSGFYLCAWATGQADSQPQHFGDGTRLSIL.

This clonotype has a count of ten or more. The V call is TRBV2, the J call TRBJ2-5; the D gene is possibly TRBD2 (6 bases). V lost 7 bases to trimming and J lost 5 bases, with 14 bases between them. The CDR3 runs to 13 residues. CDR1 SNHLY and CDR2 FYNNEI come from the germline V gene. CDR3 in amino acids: CASNGGLAETQYF. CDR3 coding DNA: TGTGCCAGCAACGGAGGGTTAGCGGAGACCCAGTACTTC.

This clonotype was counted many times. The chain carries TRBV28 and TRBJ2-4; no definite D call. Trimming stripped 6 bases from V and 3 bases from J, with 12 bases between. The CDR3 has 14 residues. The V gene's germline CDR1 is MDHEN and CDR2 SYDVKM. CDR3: CASSPRKGKNIQYF. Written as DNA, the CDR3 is TGTGCCAGCAGCCCTCGTAAGGGCAAAAACATTCAGTACTTC. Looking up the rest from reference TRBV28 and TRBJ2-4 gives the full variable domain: DVKVTQSSRYLVKRTGEKVFLECVQDMDHENMFWYRQDPGLGLRLIYFSYDVKMKEKGDIPEGYSVSREKKERFSLILESASTNQTSMYLCASSPRKGKNIQYFGAGTRLSVL.

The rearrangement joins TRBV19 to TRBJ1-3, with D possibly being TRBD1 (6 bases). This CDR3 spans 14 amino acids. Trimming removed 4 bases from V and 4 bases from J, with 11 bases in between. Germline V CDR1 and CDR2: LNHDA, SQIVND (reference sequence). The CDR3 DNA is TGTGCCAGTAGTACAGGGGCGAGGGGAAACACCATATATTTT. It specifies CASSTGARGNTIYF.

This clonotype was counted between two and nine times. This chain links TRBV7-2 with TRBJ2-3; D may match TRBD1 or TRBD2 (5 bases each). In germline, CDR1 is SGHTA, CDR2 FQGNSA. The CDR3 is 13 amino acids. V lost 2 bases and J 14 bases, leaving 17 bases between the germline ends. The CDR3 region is CASSLPGPIAMYF. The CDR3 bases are TGTGCCAGCAGCTTACCGGGACCCATTGCGATGTATTTT.

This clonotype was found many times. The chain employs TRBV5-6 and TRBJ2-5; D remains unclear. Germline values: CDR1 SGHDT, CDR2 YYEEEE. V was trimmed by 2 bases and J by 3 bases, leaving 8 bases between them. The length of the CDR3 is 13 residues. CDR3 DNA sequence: TGTGCCAGCAGCTTTGTCAGAAAAGAGACCCAGTACTTC. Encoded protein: CASSFVRKETQYF. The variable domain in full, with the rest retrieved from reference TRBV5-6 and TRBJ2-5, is DAGVTQSPTHLIKTRGQQVTLRCSPKSGHDTVSWYQQALGQGPQFIFQYYEEEERQRGNFPDRFSGHQFPNYSSELNVNALLLGDSALYLCASSFVRKETQYFGPGTRLLVL.

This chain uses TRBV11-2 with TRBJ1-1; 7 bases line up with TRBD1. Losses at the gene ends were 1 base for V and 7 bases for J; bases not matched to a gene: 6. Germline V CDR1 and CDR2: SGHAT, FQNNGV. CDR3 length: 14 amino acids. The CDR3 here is CASSLGTGAFEAFF. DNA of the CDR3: TGTGCCAGCAGCTTAGGGACAGGAGCTTTTGAAGCTTTCTTT.

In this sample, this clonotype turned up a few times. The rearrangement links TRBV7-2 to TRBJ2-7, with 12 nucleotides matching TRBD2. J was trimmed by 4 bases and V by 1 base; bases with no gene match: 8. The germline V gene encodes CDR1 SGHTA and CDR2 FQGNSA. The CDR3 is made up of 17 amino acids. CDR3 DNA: TGTGCCAGCAGCTTAGGGGGACTAGCGGGCCTTCTTTACGAGCAGTACTTC. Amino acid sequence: CASSLGGLAGLLYEQYF.

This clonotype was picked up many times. The CDR3 bases are TGTGCCAGCAGTCTCAGGGGGCACCGGCCCCAGCATTTT. Its translation: CASSLRGHRPQHF. The chain links TRBV28 to TRBJ1-5; TRBD1 aligns across 8 bases. The trim removed 5 bases at V and 9 bases at J, leaving 6 bases unmatched. CDR3 length: 13 amino acids. Germline V gene sequence: CDR1 MDHEN, CDR2 SYDVKM.

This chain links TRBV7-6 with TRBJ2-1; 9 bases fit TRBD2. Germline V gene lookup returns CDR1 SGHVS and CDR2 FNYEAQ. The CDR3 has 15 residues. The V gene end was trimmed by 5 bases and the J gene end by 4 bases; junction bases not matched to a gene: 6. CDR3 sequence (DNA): TGTGCCAGCAGCACTAGCGGGTTTAATTACAATGAGCAGTTCTTC. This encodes CASSTSGFNYNEQFF.

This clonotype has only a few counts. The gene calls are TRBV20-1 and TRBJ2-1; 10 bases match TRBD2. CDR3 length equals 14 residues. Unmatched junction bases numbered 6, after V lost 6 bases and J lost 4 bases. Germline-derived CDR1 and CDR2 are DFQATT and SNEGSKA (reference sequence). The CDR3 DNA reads TGCAGTGCCCAACTAGCGGGACCTTACAATGAGCAGTTCTTC. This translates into CSAQLAGPYNEQFF.